One and the same sample provided the 19 T cell receptor beta chains below, sequenced in a study of blood T cell repertoires in COVID-19. Clones were sequenced by immunoSEQ multiplex PCR, and TCRdb holds only the in-frame ones, with some missing. The repertoire includes 100,000 to 150,000 clones, around nine tenths of them detected once, and about 2% sits in the top ten. Sequencing input: peripheral blood. These receptors were collected from a man in his forties or fifties with COVID-19, enrolled during active disease.

The chain is built from TRBV3-1 (or the pseudogene TRBV3-2) and TRBJ2-3; TRBD1 matches at 9 bases. Germline CDR1 and CDR2: LGHDT and YNNKEL (reference sequence). V shed 4 bases, J shed 3 bases, and the junction held 8 bases outside the gene matches. CDR3 length: 16 residues. This chain's CDR3 is CASSLRTGVGTDTQYF. The CDR3 nucleotides are TGTGCCAGCAGCCTACGGACAGGGGTGGGGACAGATACGCAGTATTTT.

This chain uses TRBV19 with TRBJ1-6, with 7 bases aligning to TRBD1. The V gene's germline CDR1 is LNHDA and CDR2 SQIVND (reference sequence). The J segment lost 8 bases and the V segment lost 6 bases, leaving 10 bases of the junction unmatched. The CDR3 sequence is 15 residues long. The CDR3 sequence is CASSPTTGLDSPLHF. CDR3 DNA: TGTGCCAGTAGCCCGACGACAGGGCTCGATTCACCCCTCCACTTT. Supplemented by reference TRBV19 and TRBJ1-6, the full variable domain reads DGGITQSPKYLFRKEGQNVTLSCEQNLNHDAMYWYRQDPGQGLRLIYYSQIVNDFQKGDIAEGYSVSREKKESFPLTVTSAQKNPTAFYLCASSPTTGLDSPLHFGNGTRLTVT.

The rearrangement uses TRBV28 and TRBJ1-2, with a weak D call TRBD1 (5 bases). Trimming left V 6 bases short and J 4 bases short, with 12 bases between. This CDR3 contains 13 residues. CDR1 and CDR2 from the germline V gene are MDHEN and SYDVKM. This CDR3 reads CASRPGRVYGYTF. The CDR3 DNA reads TGTGCCAGCAGACCAGGGAGGGTCTATGGCTACACCTTC.

The chain uses TRBV7-9 and TRBJ2-7, with D perhaps matching TRBD2 (6 bases). V dropped 7 bases and J dropped 6 bases, with 10 bases sitting between them. The CDR3 sequence is 11 residues long. CDR1 and CDR2 (germline): SEHNR, FQNEAQ (reference sequence). The CDR3 DNA reads as TGTGCCAGCACCTTCGGGGGCGAGCAGTACTTC. This translates into CASTFGGEQYF.

V usage is TRBV19 and J usage is TRBJ1-5; 7 positions match TRBD1. With V trimmed by 6 bases and J by 6 bases, 11 bases remained unmatched. CDR1 is LNHDA, CDR2 SQIVND, per germline (reference sequence). The CDR3 extends over 15 amino acids. In DNA, the CDR3 is TGTGCCAGTAGGAACTACCGACAGGGCCGTCAGCCCCAGCATTTT. It translates to CASRNYRQGRQPQHF.

The chain recombines TRBV10-1 with TRBJ2-2; maybe TRBD1 (6 bases). This CDR3 has 14 residues. Between the trimmed V and J ends, which lost 3 bases and 7 bases, there was a span of 12 bases. Germline V gives CDR1 WNHNN, CDR2 SYGVQD (reference sequence). The CDR3 protein is CASSENRVGGELFF. DNA of the CDR3: TGCGCCAGCAGTGAAAACAGGGTCGGCGGGGAGCTGTTTTTT.

This clone appeared once. The rearrangement joins TRBV28 to TRBJ1-1; 10 nucleotides agree with TRBD1. This CDR3 is built from 15 residues. The V segment lost 4 bases and the J segment 3 bases; nucleotides outside the gene matches: 5. CDR1 is MDHEN and CDR2 is SYDVKM in the germline V gene. In DNA form, the CDR3 reads TGTGCCAGCAGTTCCCCCGGGACAGGGGACACTGAAGCTTTCTTT. This sequence encodes CASSSPGTGDTEAFF.

J is TRBJ1-6 and V is TRBV29-1, with 9 bases matching TRBD1. The CDR3 loop spans 14 amino acids. In germline, CDR1 is SQVTM, CDR2 ANQGSEA. Trimming removed 7 bases from V and 5 bases from J; junction bases left unmatched: 6. This CDR3 reads CSARTGANNSPLHF. The CDR3 DNA reads TGCAGCGCCAGGACAGGGGCTAATAATTCACCCCTCCACTTT.

This clone was seen just once. The CDR3 coding sequence is TGTGCCAGCAGTCCTAGGACGGGAAACTATGGCTACACCTTC. Protein product: CASSPRTGNYGYTF. The chain joins TRBV27 to TRBJ1-2; no clear D. The V end lost 5 bases, the J end lost 2 bases, and 12 bases lay between the germline ends. Germline V CDR1 and CDR2: MNHEY, SMNVEV (reference sequence). The CDR3 loop spans 14 amino acids.

The chain employs TRBV14 and TRBJ1-3; perhaps TRBD1 as D (5 bases). CDR1 SGHDN and CDR2 FVKESK come from the germline V gene. The CDR3 sequence is 22 residues long. Trimming took 0 bases from V and 0 from J, leaving 27 bases between them. CDR3 in DNA: TGTGCCAGCAGCCAAGAAGGAACGGGCAGGGCCAATTCAGTCCCCTCTGGAAACACCATATATTTT. This sequence encodes CASSQEGTGRANSVPSGNTIYF.

This chain connects TRBV9 to TRBJ2-4; 14 bases are a match to TRBD2. V lost 3 bases and J lost 0; bases outside the gene matches: 5. The germline CDR1 and CDR2 sequences are SGDLS and YYNGEE. The CDR3 extends over 18 amino acids. CDR3 sequence (DNA): TGTGCCAGCAGCGCTTCCGGGACTAGCGGGGGAGCCAAAAACATTCAGTACTTC. Its protein product is CASSASGTSGGAKNIQYF. Complete variable domain (other parts from reference TRBV9 and TRBJ2-4): DSGVTQTPKHLITATGQRVTLRCSPRSGDLSVYWYQQSLDQGLQFLIQYYNGEERAKGNILERFSAQQFPDLHSELNLSSLELGDSALYFCASSASGTSGGAKNIQYFGAGTRLSVL.

The chain carries TRBV5-1 and TRBJ2-1; 8 bases are a match to TRBD1. CDR1 is SGHRS, CDR2 YFSETQ, per germline. Losses at the gene ends were 3 bases for V and 8 bases for J; bases not matched to a gene: 1. CDR3 size: 12 residues. The CDR3 reads CASSSTGDEQFF. The DNA for the CDR3 is TGCGCCAGCAGCTCGACAGGGGATGAGCAGTTCTTC. Together with reference TRBV5-1 and TRBJ2-1, the CDR3 gives the full variable domain: KAGVTQTPRYLIKTRGQQVTLSCSPISGHRSVSWYQQTPGQGLQFLFEYFSETQRNKGNFPGRFSGRQFSNSRSEMNVSTLELGDSALYLCASSSTGDEQFFGPGTRLTVL.

The gene calls are TRBV5-1 and TRBJ2-5; 8 nucleotides agree with TRBD2. J was trimmed by 5 bases and V by 2 bases; bases with no gene match: 5. CDR3 length equals 14 residues. In germline, CDR1 is SGHRS, CDR2 YFSETQ. This chain's CDR3 is CASSLAGARETQYF. As DNA, the CDR3 is TGCGCCAGCAGCTTAGCGGGAGCGAGGGAGACCCAGTACTTC.

A single count supports this clone. This chain links TRBV3-1 (or the pseudogene TRBV3-2) with TRBJ2-2; TRBD2 agrees at 8 bases. The ends lost 0 bases at V and 2 bases at J; junction bases unmatched: 5. This CDR3 comprises 17 residues. Germline V gives CDR1 LGHDT, CDR2 YNNKEL (reference sequence). This CDR3 reads CASSQERSGSNTGELFF. Here the CDR3 DNA reads TGTGCCAGCAGCCAAGAGCGGAGCGGGAGTAACACCGGGGAGCTGTTTTTT.

This chain links TRBV10-1 with TRBJ2-5; 9 bases align to TRBD1. CDR1 and CDR2 (germline): WNHNN, SYGVQD (reference sequence). V gave up 8 bases and J gave up 3 bases; unmatched junction bases: 10. The length of the CDR3 is 15 residues. Here the CDR3 DNA reads TGCGCCAGCCCCGGTCAGGACAGGGGTAAAGAGACCCAGTACTTC. This encodes CASPGQDRGKETQYF.

For the CDR3, the DNA is TGTGCCACCAGCAGACAACTAGCGGGAGGGCCGTTTAATGAGCAGTTCTTC. Translated, it gives CATSRQLAGGPFNEQFF. J is TRBJ2-1 and V is TRBV15; 13 nucleotides match TRBD2. V was clipped by 2 bases and J by 7 bases; unmatched bases: 8. Germline V CDR1 and CDR2: LNHNV, YYDKDF (reference sequence). This CDR3 contains 17 residues. The full variable domain, rest sourced from reference TRBV15 and TRBJ2-1, is DAMVIQNPRYQVTQFGKPVTLSCSQTLNHNVMYWYQQKSSQAPKLLFHYYDKDFNNEADTPDNFQSRRPNTSFCFLDIRSPGLGDTAMYLCATSRQLAGGPFNEQFFGPGTRLTVL.

This chain uses TRBV12-3 or TRBV12-4 with TRBJ2-7; no clear D gene. Trimming left V 3 bases short and J 4 bases short, with 4 bases between. The length of the CDR3 is 11 residues. The CDR3 protein is CASSFEYEQYF. The CDR3 DNA is TGTGCCAGCAGTTTCGAGTACGAGCAGTACTTC.

This chain connects TRBV30 to TRBJ1-2; tentatively, D is TRBD1 (5 bases). Germline V gene sequence: CDR1 GTSNPN, CDR2 SVGIG (reference sequence). The CDR3 runs to 13 residues. The V end lost 2 bases, the J end lost 7 bases, and 14 bases lay between the germline ends. CDR3 in amino acids: CAWSPDLGGGYTF. DNA for the CDR3: TGTGCCTGGAGTCCGGACCTGGGGGGTGGCTACACCTTC.

The CDR3 protein is CASSILGTANTGELFF. The CDR3 nucleotides read TGTGCCAGTAGTATTTTGGGGACAGCGAACACCGGGGAGCTGTTTTTT. This sequence joins TRBV19 and TRBJ2-2; 7 bases match TRBD1. This CDR3 contains 16 residues. V was pared by 3 bases and J by 0 bases, with 4 bases of the junction left unmatched. The germline V gene encodes CDR1 LNHDA and CDR2 SQIVND (reference sequence).